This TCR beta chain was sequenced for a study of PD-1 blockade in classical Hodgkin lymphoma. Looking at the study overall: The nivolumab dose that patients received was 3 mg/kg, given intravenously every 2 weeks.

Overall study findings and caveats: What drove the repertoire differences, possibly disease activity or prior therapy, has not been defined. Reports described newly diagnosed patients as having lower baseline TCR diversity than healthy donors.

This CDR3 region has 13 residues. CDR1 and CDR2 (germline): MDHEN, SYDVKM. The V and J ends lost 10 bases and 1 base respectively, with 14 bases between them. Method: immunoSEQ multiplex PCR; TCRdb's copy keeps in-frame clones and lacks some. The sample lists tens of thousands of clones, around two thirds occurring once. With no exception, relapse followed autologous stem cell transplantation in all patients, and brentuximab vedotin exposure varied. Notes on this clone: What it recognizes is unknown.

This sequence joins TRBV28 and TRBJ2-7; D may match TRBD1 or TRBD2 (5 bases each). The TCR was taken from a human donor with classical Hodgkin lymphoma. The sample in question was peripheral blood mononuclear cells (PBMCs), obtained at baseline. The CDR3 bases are TGTGCCATCCGTCGAGAGGGGTCCTACGAGCAGTACTTC. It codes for CAIRREGSYEQYF.